These 8 T cell receptor beta chains originate from one sample sequenced in a study of OX40 agonist ivuxolimab in advanced cancers. Profiled with immunoSEQ multiplex PCR; TCRdb holds only in-frame clones, not every one. The table lists fewer than 35,000 clones, 85% to 90% of them singletons. Sequences were derived from CD4+ or CD8+ T cells sorted from blood, sampled in a trial of the OX40 agonist ivuxolimab. These receptor sequences come from an adult with an advanced solid tumor such as melanoma, head and neck, liver or kidney cancer.

This chain connects TRBV9 to TRBJ2-5, with 8 bases aligning to TRBD2. The germline gives CDR1 SGDLS, CDR2 YYNGEE. CDR3 length: 15 residues. The V segment lost 3 bases and the J segment 2 bases; nucleotides outside the gene matches: 6. CDR3 amino acids: CASSAGLAVQETQYF. CDR3 DNA sequence: TGTGCCAGCAGCGCTGGACTAGCAGTGCAAGAGACCCAGTACTTC.

The chain has TRBV7-3 and TRBJ1-1; no clear D. V lost 3 bases and J lost 8, with 7 bases in between. The germline gives CDR1 SGHTA, CDR2 FQGTGA. There are 11 residues in the CDR3. The CDR3: CASSFMREAFF. The CDR3 bases are TGTGCCAGCAGCTTCATGAGAGAAGCTTTCTTT. The complete variable domain, with remaining parts taken from reference TRBV7-3 and TRBJ1-1, reads GAGVSQTPSNKVTEKGKYVELRCDPISGHTALYWYRQSLGQGPEFLIYFQGTGAADDSGLPNDRFFAVRPEGSVSTLKIQRTERGDSAVYLCASSFMREAFFGQGTRLTVV.

The CDR3 region has the DNA TGTGCCAGCAGCTCCGAAGGCACCGGGGAGCTGTTTTTT. Its translation is CASSSEGTGELFF. The V call is TRBV5-6, the J call TRBJ2-2; D unclear. Germline V gene sequence: CDR1 SGHDT, CDR2 YYEEEE. V was cut by 3 bases and J by 4 bases, with 7 bases left in between. This CDR3 comprises 13 residues.

The chain has TRBV9 and TRBJ2-5, with 9 bases identical to TRBD2. The CDR3 covers 14 residues. Losses at the gene ends were 0 bases for V and 5 bases for J; bases not matched to a gene: 2. Germline CDR1 and CDR2: SGDLS and YYNGEE. The CDR3 protein is CASSVGGGAETQYF. Here the CDR3 DNA reads TGTGCCAGCAGCGTAGGCGGGGGGGCGGAGACCCAGTACTTC. The variable domain in full, with the rest retrieved from reference TRBV9 and TRBJ2-5, is DSGVTQTPKHLITATGQRVTLRCSPRSGDLSVYWYQQSLDQGLQFLIQYYNGEERAKGNILERFSAQQFPDLHSELNLSSLELGDSALYFCASSVGGGAETQYFGPGTRLLVL.

The chain joins TRBV6-6 to TRBJ2-7; D perhaps matches TRBD1 (6 bases). V lost 6 bases, J lost 2 bases, and 17 bases lay in between. CDR3 length equals 15 residues. Germline lookup yields CDR1 MNHNY and CDR2 SVGAGI (reference sequence). Here the CDR3 reads CASSPRGAGAYEQYF. In DNA, the CDR3 is TGTGCCAGCAGCCCCCGGGGTGCAGGGGCCTACGAGCAGTACTTC.

The chain carries TRBV7-9 and TRBJ1-2; no clear D. Trimming removed 0 bases at V and 6 bases at J, with 8 bases between. This CDR3 is 13 amino acids long. CDR1 is SEHNR and CDR2 is FQNEAQ in the germline V gene (reference sequence). CDR3 in DNA: TGTGCCAGCAGCTTAGCGAGCCCAGATGGCTACACCTTC. Residues: CASSLASPDGYTF.

This clone is a singleton in its sample. The V and J genes are TRBV7-3 and TRBJ2-1, with 11 bases that match TRBD2. The CDR3 totals 16 residues. Germline CDR1 SGHTA, CDR2 FQGTGA. V gave up 2 bases and J gave up 10 bases; unmatched junction bases: 10. CDR3 amino acids: CASSLRLAGGSREQFF. As DNA, the CDR3 is TGTGCCAGCAGCTTACGTCTAGCGGGAGGATCGAGGGAGCAGTTCTTC.

The chain couples TRBV2 to TRBJ1-3; D is possibly TRBD1 (5 bases). This CDR3 is 15 amino acids long. V was clipped by 4 bases and J by 2 bases, with 12 bases between them. The germline V gene encodes CDR1 SNHLY and CDR2 FYNNEI. The CDR3 DNA reads as TGTGCCAGCAGTGCGGTACAGGTCACTGGAAACACCATATATTTT. Amino acids: CASSAVQVTGNTIYF.